Each of the 6 T cell receptor beta chains below was sequenced from the same sample in a study of blood T cell repertoires in COVID-19. Clones were sequenced by immunoSEQ multiplex PCR, and TCRdb holds only the in-frame ones, with some missing. The repertoire holds about 72,000 clones, roughly 90% seen once, with approximately 9% in the top ten. The sequencing input was peripheral blood. These TCRs come from a human donor in a cohort sampled during active COVID-19.

V is TRBV9 and J is TRBJ2-1; maybe TRBD1 (5 bases). Looked up from germline, CDR1 is SGDLS and CDR2 is YYNGEE. V lost 0 bases and J 8 bases, leaving 12 bases between the germline ends. This CDR3 is built from 14 residues. This CDR3 is CASSVERVRDEQFF. Written as DNA, the CDR3 is TGTGCCAGCAGCGTAGAAAGGGTCAGGGATGAGCAGTTCTTC.

The chain has TRBV2 and TRBJ2-7, with 11 bases aligning to TRBD1. The CDR3 length is 14 residues. Germline V gives CDR1 SNHLY, CDR2 FYNNEI. The J segment lost 3 bases and the V segment lost 8 bases, leaving 6 bases of the junction unmatched. CDR3 sequence (DNA): TGTGCCAGCCTCAGGGACAGGGGGATCTACGAGCAGTACTTC. Its translation: CASLRDRGIYEQYF.

The chain has TRBV20-1 and TRBJ2-7; no clear D. The CDR3 contains 11 residues. Trimming removed 3 bases from V and 5 bases from J, with 8 bases in between. The germline V gene encodes CDR1 DFQATT and CDR2 SNEGSKA (reference sequence). In nucleotides, the CDR3 is TGCAGTGCTAGGGGCCGTCACGAGCAGTACTTC. This codes for CSARGRHEQYF.

V gene TRBV15 combines with J gene TRBJ2-1; 9 nucleotides agree with TRBD2. V was clipped by 4 bases and J by 1 base; unmatched bases: 2. The CDR3 loop spans 15 amino acids. Per the germline V gene, CDR1 is LNHNV and CDR2 is YYDKDF (reference sequence). The CDR3 DNA sequence: TGTGCCACCAGCATGAGCGGGAGGTCCTACAATGAGCAGTTCTTC. Amino acids: CATSMSGRSYNEQFF.

The chain has TRBV4-3 and TRBJ1-4; TRBD1 matches 10 bases. Germline trimming cut 2 bases from V and 7 bases from J; bases unmatched to any gene: 7. Germline values: CDR1 LGHNA, CDR2 YSLEER. CDR3 length: 16 amino acids. This chain's CDR3 is CASSQPSGTGVEKLFF. CDR3 DNA sequence: TGCGCCAGCAGCCAACCCTCCGGGACAGGGGTTGAAAAACTGTTTTTT.

This clone turned up a few times. The gene calls are TRBV29-1 and TRBJ2-3; TRBD2 aligns across 12 bases. Germline V gives CDR1 SQVTM, CDR2 ANQGSEA. CDR3 length equals 15 residues. V lost 1 base to trimming and J lost 1 base; unmatched junction nucleotides: 0. The CDR3 is CSVEGTSGGTDTQYF. The CDR3, as DNA: TGCAGCGTTGAAGGGACTAGCGGGGGCACAGATACGCAGTATTTT.